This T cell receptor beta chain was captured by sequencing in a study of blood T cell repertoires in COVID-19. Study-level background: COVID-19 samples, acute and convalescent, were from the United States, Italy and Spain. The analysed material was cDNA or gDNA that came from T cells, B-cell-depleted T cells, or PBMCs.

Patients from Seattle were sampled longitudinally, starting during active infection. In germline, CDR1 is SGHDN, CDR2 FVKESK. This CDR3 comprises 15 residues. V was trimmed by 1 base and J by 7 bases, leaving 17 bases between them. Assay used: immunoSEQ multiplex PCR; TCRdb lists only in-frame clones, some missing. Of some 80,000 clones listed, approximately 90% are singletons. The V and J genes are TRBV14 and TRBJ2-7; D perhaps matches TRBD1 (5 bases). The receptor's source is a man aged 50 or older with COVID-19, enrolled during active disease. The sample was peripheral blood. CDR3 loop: CASSQGKGYLLEQYF. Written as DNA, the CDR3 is TGTGCCAGCAGCCAAGGAAAGGGGTACCTACTGGAGCAGTACTTC.